What follows is one T cell receptor (beta chain) and its context. Its antigen is unidentified. This record comes from a study of early stage breast cancer tumors. Study at large: Around 9.8-fold was the mean read coverage per sample.

Produced via immunoSEQ multiplex PCR; TCRdb's table is partial and in-frame only. The sample holds 50,000 to 65,000 clones, about 74% seen once. Study-level findings and limits: Chain pairing and CD4, CD8 or FOXP3 expression were not captured.

CDR3 length: 15 residues. The V gene end was trimmed by 4 bases and the J gene end by 4 bases; junction bases not matched to a gene: 7. The V gene's germline CDR1 is WSHSY and CDR2 SAAADI. This sequence joins TRBV10-2 and TRBJ2-7; 10 nucleotides align to TRBD2. The sequence derives from a person aged 25 to 45 with breast cancer. The specimen sequenced was blood. The CDR3 DNA reads TGCGCCAGCAGTGTAAGCGGGAGGGCCCAGTACGAGCAGTACTTC. This encodes CASSVSGRAQYEQYF.